The 6 T cell receptor beta chains given below trace back to one sample, sequenced in a study of glioma-infiltrating T cells. Using RNA template, CDR3s of TCR alpha and beta were amplified with iRepertoire arm-PCR. A single record per CDR3 protein comes from TCRdb applying MiXCR to the multiplex PCR reads. Altogether about 380,000 distinct CDR3 sequences are present, approximately 42% being singletons, with the ten largest covering 12%. The material sequenced was glioma tissue, nonneoplastic brain tissue, or PBMCs (not recorded which). The source is a human donor with low-grade glioma or glioblastoma, undergoing nonglioma brain surgery, or in good health (not recorded which).

This clonotype was found many times. This chain uses TRBV20-1 with TRBJ1-1; weak D call: TRBD1 (5 bases). The V and J ends lost 2 bases and 9 bases respectively, with 16 bases between them. The germline V gene has CDR1 DFQATT and CDR2 SNEGSKA (reference sequence). The CDR3 has 13 amino acids. The CDR3 loop reads CSARPGAASKAFF. Written as DNA, the CDR3 is TGCAGTGCTAGACCCGGGGCAGCAAGTAAAGCTTTCTTT.

The table lists this clonotype with a few counts. V usage is TRBV10-3 and J usage is TRBJ1-4, with D maybe TRBD1 (5 bases). Germline V gene lookup returns CDR1 ENHRY and CDR2 SYGVKD. This CDR3 spans 13 amino acids. Trimming stripped 5 bases from V and 7 bases from J, with 11 bases between. The CDR3 DNA sequence: TGTGCCATCAGTCCGGGGACTGCTGAAAAACTGTTTTTT. Translation gives CAISPGTAEKLFF.

At least ten counts were recorded for this clonotype. The gene calls are TRBV6-2 or TRBV6-3 and TRBJ1-2; D not resolved. The CDR3 has 12 residues. Per the germline V gene, CDR1 is MNHEY and CDR2 is SVGEGT. Deletions cut 9 bases from V and 5 bases from J, with 13 bases between. The CDR3 nucleotides read TGTGCCAGTGCCGCAACCTTATATGGCTACACCTTC. Translation: CASAATLYGYTF.

This clonotype was counted only a few times. V is TRBV4-2 and J is TRBJ2-7; 7 bases line up with TRBD2. This CDR3 is 16 amino acids long. V lost 0 bases, J lost 4 bases, and 9 bases stayed unmatched. CDR1 is LGHNA, CDR2 YNFKEQ, per germline. In nucleotides, the CDR3 is TGTGCCAGCAGCCAAGATCCGGCGGGAGTAGAATACGAGCAGTACTTC. Translating gives CASSQDPAGVEYEQYF.

The rearrangement joins TRBV28 to TRBJ2-5; 7 positions agree with TRBD2. CDR1 is MDHEN, CDR2 SYDVKM, per germline. This CDR3 spans 14 amino acids. V was clipped by 3 bases and J by 4 bases; unmatched bases: 5. The CDR3 loop is CASSLFGEGETQYF. The CDR3 DNA reads as TGTGCCAGCAGTTTGTTCGGGGAGGGAGAGACCCAGTACTTC.

V gene TRBV7-2 combines with J gene TRBJ2-3; 8 nucleotides line up with TRBD2. The CDR3 length is 17 residues. CDR1 is SGHTA, CDR2 FQGNSA, per germline. Unmatched junction bases numbered 8, after V lost 2 bases and J lost 1 base. CDR3 amino acids: CASSLSSSGSGTDTQYF. Here the CDR3 DNA reads TGTGCCAGCAGCTTATCCTCAAGCGGGAGTGGCACAGATACGCAGTATTTT. Combining the CDR3 with reference TRBV7-2 and TRBJ2-3 gives the whole variable domain GAGVSQSPSNKVTEKGKDVELRCDPISGHTALYWYRQSLGQGLEFLIYFQGNSAPDKSGLPSDRFSAERTGGSVSTLTIQRTQQEDSAVYLCASSLSSSGSGTDTQYFGPGTRLTVL.